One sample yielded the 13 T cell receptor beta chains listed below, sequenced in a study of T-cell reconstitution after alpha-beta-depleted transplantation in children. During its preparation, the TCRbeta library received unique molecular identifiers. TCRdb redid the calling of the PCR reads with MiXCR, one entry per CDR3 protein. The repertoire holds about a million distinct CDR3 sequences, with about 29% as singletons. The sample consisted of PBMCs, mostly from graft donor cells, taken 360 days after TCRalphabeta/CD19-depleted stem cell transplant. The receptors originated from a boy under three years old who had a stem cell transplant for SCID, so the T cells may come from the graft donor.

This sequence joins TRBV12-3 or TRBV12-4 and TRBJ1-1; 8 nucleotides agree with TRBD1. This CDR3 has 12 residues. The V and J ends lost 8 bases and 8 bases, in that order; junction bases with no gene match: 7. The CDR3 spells CASLQGELEAFF. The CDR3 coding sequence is TGTGCCAGCTTACAGGGGGAGTTGGAAGCTTTCTTT.

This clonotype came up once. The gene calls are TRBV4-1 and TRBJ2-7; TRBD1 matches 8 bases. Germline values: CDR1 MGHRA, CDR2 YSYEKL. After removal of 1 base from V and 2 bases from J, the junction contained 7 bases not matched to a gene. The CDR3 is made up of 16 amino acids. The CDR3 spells CASSQGGQAIPYEQYF. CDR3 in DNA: TGCGCCAGCAGCCAAGGGGGACAGGCAATACCCTACGAGCAGTACTTC.

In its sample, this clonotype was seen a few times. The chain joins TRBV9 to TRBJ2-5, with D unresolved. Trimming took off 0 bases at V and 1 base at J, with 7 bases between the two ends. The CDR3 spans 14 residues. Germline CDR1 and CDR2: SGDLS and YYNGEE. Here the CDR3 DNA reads TGTGCCAGCAGCGTAGGCATACTCCAAGAGACCCAGTACTTC. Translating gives CASSVGILQETQYF.

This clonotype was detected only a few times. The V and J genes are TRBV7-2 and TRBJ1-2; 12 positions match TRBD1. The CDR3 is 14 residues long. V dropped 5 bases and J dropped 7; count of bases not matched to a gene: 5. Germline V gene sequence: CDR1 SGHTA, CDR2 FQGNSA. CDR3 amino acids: CASSAGQGAGGYTF. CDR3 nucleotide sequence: TGTGCCAGCAGCGCGGGACAGGGGGCCGGTGGCTACACCTTC.

CDR3 in amino acids: CASSPKGYHTLTDTQYF. The CDR3 nucleotides read TGTGCCAGCAGCCCAAAAGGGTATCATACACTCACAGATACGCAGTATTTT. The chain combines TRBV7-3 with TRBJ2-3, with D unclear. V lost 5 bases and J lost 2, with 20 bases in between. CDR1 SGHTA and CDR2 FQGTGA come from the germline V gene. The CDR3 is 17 residues long.

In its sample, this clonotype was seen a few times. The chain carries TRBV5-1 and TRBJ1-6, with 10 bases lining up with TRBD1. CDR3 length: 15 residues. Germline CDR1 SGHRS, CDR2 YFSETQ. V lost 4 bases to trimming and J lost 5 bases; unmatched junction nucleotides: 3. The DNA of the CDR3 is TGCGCCAGCAGCGGACAGGGGGAGGATAATTCACCCCTCCACTTT. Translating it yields CASSGQGEDNSPLHF. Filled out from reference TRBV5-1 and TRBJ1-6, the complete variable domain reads KAGVTQTPRYLIKTRGQQVTLSCSPISGHRSVSWYQQTPGQGLQFLFEYFSETQRNKGNFPGRFSGRQFSNSRSEMNVSTLELGDSALYLCASSGQGEDNSPLHFGNGTRLTVT.

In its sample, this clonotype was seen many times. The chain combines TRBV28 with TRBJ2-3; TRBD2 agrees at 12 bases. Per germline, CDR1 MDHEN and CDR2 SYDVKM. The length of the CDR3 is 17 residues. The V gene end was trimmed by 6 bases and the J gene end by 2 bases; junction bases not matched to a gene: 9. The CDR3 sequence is CASRGPLAGGYTDTQYF. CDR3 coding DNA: TGTGCCAGCAGGGGCCCACTAGCGGGGGGTTACACAGATACGCAGTATTTT.

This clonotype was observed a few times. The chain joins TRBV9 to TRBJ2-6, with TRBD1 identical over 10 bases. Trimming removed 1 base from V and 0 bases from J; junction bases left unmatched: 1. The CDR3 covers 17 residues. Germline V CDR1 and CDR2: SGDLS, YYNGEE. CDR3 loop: CASSVWDRGSGANVLTF. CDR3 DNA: TGTGCCAGCAGCGTATGGGACAGGGGCTCTGGGGCCAACGTCCTGACTTTC.

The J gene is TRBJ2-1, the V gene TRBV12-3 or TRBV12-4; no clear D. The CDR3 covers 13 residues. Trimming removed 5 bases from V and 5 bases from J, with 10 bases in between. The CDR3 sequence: CASSPSKNNEQFF. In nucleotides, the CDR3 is TGTGCCAGCAGTCCCAGTAAAAACAATGAGCAGTTCTTC.

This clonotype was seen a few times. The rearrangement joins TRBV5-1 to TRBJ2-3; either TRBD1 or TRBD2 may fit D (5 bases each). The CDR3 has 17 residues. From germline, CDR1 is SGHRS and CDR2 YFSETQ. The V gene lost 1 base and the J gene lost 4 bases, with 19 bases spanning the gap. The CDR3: CASSLFGDGVGSDTQYF. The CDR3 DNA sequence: TGCGCCAGCAGCTTGTTCGGGGACGGGGTAGGGTCAGATACGCAGTATTTT.

CDR3 nucleotide sequence: TGTGCCAGCAACCGAGGACAGGGGGCTAGGGAAGCTTTCTTT. It specifies CASNRGQGAREAFF. The chain employs TRBV6-1 and TRBJ1-1; TRBD1 matches at 11 bases. Germline V CDR1 and CDR2: MNHNS, SASEGT. The trim removed 7 bases at V and 8 bases at J, leaving 9 bases unmatched. This CDR3 is built from 14 residues.

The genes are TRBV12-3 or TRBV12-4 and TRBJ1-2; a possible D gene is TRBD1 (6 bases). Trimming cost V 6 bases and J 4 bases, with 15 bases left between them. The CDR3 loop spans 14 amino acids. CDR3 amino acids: CASRKGERVYGYTF. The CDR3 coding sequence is TGTGCCAGCAGAAAGGGGGAGAGGGTCTATGGCTACACCTTC.

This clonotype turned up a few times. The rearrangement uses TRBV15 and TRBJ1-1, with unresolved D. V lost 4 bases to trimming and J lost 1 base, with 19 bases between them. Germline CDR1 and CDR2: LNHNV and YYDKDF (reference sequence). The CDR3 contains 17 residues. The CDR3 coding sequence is TGTGCCACCAGCAAAAGGTCCGGGAAAGTAAAGAACACTGAAGCTTTCTTT. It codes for CATSKRSGKVKNTEAFF. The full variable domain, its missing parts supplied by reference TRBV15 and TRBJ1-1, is DAMVIQNPRYQVTQFGKPVTLSCSQTLNHNVMYWYQQKSSQAPKLLFHYYDKDFNNEADTPDNFQSRRPNTSFCFLDIRSPGLGDTAMYLCATSKRSGKVKNTEAFFGQGTRLTVV.